These 22 T cell receptor beta chains were all obtained from the same sample, sequenced in a study of shared clonotypes between healthy human individuals (dated by TCRdb to the early 2020s). CD8 naive samples were obtained by positive selection for CCR7 among CD45RO-negative cells, yielding a CD45RA+CCR7+ population from which TemRA cells were excluded. Libraries were made using the immunoSEQ multiplex PCR assay. TCRdb holds this immuneACCESS table with in-frame rearrangements only. Some clones are missing; in checked studies, unresolved V genes explain under half, and the rest has no known cause. This sample has approximately 600,000 clones in its table, and 85% to 95% of those were observed once. The top ten hold around 0.12% of the sample. The source material was naive CD8+ T cells sorted from blood. What this sample's cell subset or site label stands for: CD45RA+CCR7+. These TCRs come from a woman in her 30s in good health.

The J gene is TRBJ2-3, the V gene TRBV5-1; the match to TRBD2 covers 13 bases. V shed 4 bases, J shed 0 bases, and the junction held 5 bases outside the gene matches. Germline CDR1 reads SGHRS; CDR2 reads YFSETQ. The CDR3 is 17 amino acids. For the CDR3, the DNA is TGCGCCAGCAGCCAAGGGACTAGCGGGGCTAGCACAGATACGCAGTATTTT. It yields the protein CASSQGTSGASTDTQYF.

The chain has TRBV27 and TRBJ2-7; TRBD1 agrees at 7 bases. This CDR3 is 14 amino acids long. CDR1 is MNHEY, CDR2 SMNVEV, per germline (reference sequence). V lost 4 bases to trimming and J lost 0 bases; unmatched junction nucleotides: 3. The chain's CDR3 is CASSSTGASYEQYF. In nucleotides, the CDR3 is TGTGCCAGCAGTTCAACAGGGGCCTCCTACGAGCAGTACTTC.

This clone was recorded only once. The chain has TRBV11-2 and TRBJ2-7; the D is unclear. From germline, CDR1 is SGHAT and CDR2 FQNNGV. CDR3 length equals 16 residues. V gave up 5 bases and J gave up 5 bases, with 22 bases separating them. For the CDR3, the DNA is TGTGCCAGCAGCCCCGTCCCGACGGCGGCCTCGGACGAGCAGTACTTC. It specifies CASSPVPTAASDEQYF.

This chain uses TRBV29-1 with TRBJ2-5, with D possibly matching TRBD1 (5 bases). The J call could be wrong; TRBJ2-7 is a better fit for the DNA end. The CDR3 loop spans 13 amino acids. The germline V gene encodes CDR1 SQVTM and CDR2 ANQGSEA. The CDR3 nucleotides read TGCAGCGTTGAGTGGCAGGGTTTGGCCGAGCAGTACTTC. The encoded protein is CSVEWQGLAEQYF.

The chain has TRBV19 and TRBJ2-7; D ambiguous. CDR3 length equals 12 residues. V lost 3 bases to trimming and J lost 9 bases, with 12 bases between them. Germline V gene sequence: CDR1 LNHDA, CDR2 SQIVND (reference sequence). CDR3 sequence reads: CASSIVGRRQYF. The CDR3 coding sequence is TGTGCCAGTAGTATTGTTGGGCGAAGGCAGTACTTC.

As regards this clone: The same CDR3 also results from other DNA sequences found in this sample. The chain carries TRBV28 and TRBJ2-7; D ambiguous. Germline V gene lookup returns CDR1 MDHEN and CDR2 SYDVKM. V lost 4 bases, J lost 2 bases, and 9 bases lay in between. The CDR3 loop spans 13 amino acids. The CDR3 is CASSSGLTYEQYF. CDR3 nucleotides: TGTGCCAGCAGTTCCGGGTTAACCTACGAGCAGTACTTC.

This chain links TRBV5-8 with TRBJ1-6; a weak D match, TRBD1 (5 bases). This CDR3 contains 13 residues. The germline V gene has CDR1 SGHTS and CDR2 YDEGEE. V shed 3 bases and J shed 6 bases, with 7 bases lying between them. The CDR3: CASSSGGNSPLHF. The CDR3 DNA follows: TGTGCCAGCAGCTCCGGGGGTAATTCACCCCTCCACTTT.

The chain carries TRBV21-1 and TRBJ2-5; TRBD2, as called in the table, went unchecked against the DNA. TRBV21-1 is noted as a pseudogene. This CDR3 spans 15 amino acids. CDR3 bases: TGTGCCAGCAGCAGGGTAGAGGGTCACCTCGAGACCCAGTACTTC. It specifies CASSRVEGHLETQYF.

The rearrangement joins TRBV30 to TRBJ1-5; TRBD1 is a possible D gene (5 bases). CDR1 is GTSNPN, CDR2 SVGIG, per germline (reference sequence). This CDR3 contains 16 residues. V lost 4 bases and J lost 1, with 17 bases in between. The CDR3, as DNA: TGTGCCTGGACTCGCAGGGCGGGAGGAAGCAATCAGCCCCAGCATTTT. Translation gives CAWTRRAGGSNQPQHF.

The gene calls are TRBV30 and TRBJ1-3, with 7 bases matching TRBD1. CDR1 and CDR2 from the germline V gene are GTSNPN and SVGIG (reference sequence). V trimming: 4 bases; J trimming: 0 bases; junction bases outside the gene matches: 9. This CDR3 is 16 amino acids long. CDR3 DNA sequence: TGTGCCTGGAACGAAACCCCAGGGGGCTCTGGAAACACCATATATTTT. Protein product: CAWNETPGGSGNTIYF.

The J gene is TRBJ2-1, the V gene TRBV5-1; 9 bases are a match to TRBD2. Per germline, CDR1 SGHRS and CDR2 YFSETQ. CDR3 length: 18 amino acids. J lost 5 bases, V lost 4 bases, and 16 bases had no gene match. CDR3 protein: CASSEYLPAGGLDNEQFF. The CDR3 DNA is TGCGCCAGCAGCGAATACCTCCCTGCGGGAGGGCTCGACAATGAGCAGTTCTTC. The full variable domain, its missing parts supplied by reference TRBV5-1 and TRBJ2-1, is KAGVTQTPRYLIKTRGQQVTLSCSPISGHRSVSWYQQTPGQGLQFLFEYFSETQRNKGNFPGRFSGRQFSNSRSEMNVSTLELGDSALYLCASSEYLPAGGLDNEQFFGPGTRLTVL.

The rearrangement links TRBV19 to TRBJ1-1; no clear D. CDR3 length: 16 amino acids. The V end lost 0 bases, the J end lost 1 base, and 12 bases lay between the germline ends. In germline, CDR1 is LNHDA, CDR2 SQIVND (reference sequence). CDR3 protein: CASSIDLEGWNTEAFF. The CDR3 nucleotides read TGTGCCAGTAGTATAGATCTAGAAGGATGGAACACTGAAGCTTTCTTT. Combining the CDR3 with reference TRBV19 and TRBJ1-1 gives the whole variable domain DGGITQSPKYLFRKEGQNVTLSCEQNLNHDAMYWYRQDPGQGLRLIYYSQIVNDFQKGDIAEGYSVSREKKESFPLTVTSAQKNPTAFYLCASSIDLEGWNTEAFFGQGTRLTVV.

This chain uses TRBV7-8 with TRBJ2-7; TRBD1 matches at 10 bases. This CDR3 spans 14 amino acids. J was trimmed by 6 bases and V by 7 bases; bases with no gene match: 9. The germline V gene encodes CDR1 SGHVS and CDR2 FQNEAQ. The CDR3 DNA is TGTGCCAGCAAGCCTCGGGACAGGGGATTCGAGCAGTACTTC. It specifies CASKPRDRGFEQYF.

This chain connects TRBV9 to TRBJ2-7; tentatively, D is TRBD1 or TRBD2 (5 bases each). This CDR3 region has 13 residues. Germline V lookup: CDR1 SGDLS, CDR2 YYNGEE. Trimming removed 3 bases at V and 6 bases at J, with 13 bases between. In DNA, the CDR3 is TGTGCCAGCAGCGCGGGGACCGTCTCCGAGCAGTACTTC. Translating it yields CASSAGTVSEQYF.

J is TRBJ1-1 and V is TRBV29-1, with D perhaps TRBD1 (5 bases). The CDR3 is 11 residues long. The germline CDR1 and CDR2 sequences are SQVTM and ANQGSEA. V was shortened by 4 bases and J by 6 bases, with 9 bases between the two germline ends. CDR3 sequence (DNA): TGCAGCGTTGGCGAGGGGTCTGAAGCTTTCTTT. It encodes CSVGEGSEAFF.

This clone appeared a single time. This chain uses TRBV7-7 with TRBJ2-3; TRBD1 or TRBD2 may be the D gene (5 bases each). In germline, CDR1 is SSHAT, CDR2 FNYEAQ (reference sequence). Trimming took 5 bases from V and 2 from J, leaving 23 bases between them. The CDR3 is 18 residues long. The CDR3 sequence is CASSASRDPPSSTDTQYF. CDR3 DNA sequence: TGTGCCAGCAGCGCCTCCCGGGACCCTCCTTCGTCCACAGATACGCAGTATTTT.

The chain combines TRBV27 with TRBJ2-1; 8 bases line up with TRBD2. The CDR3 length is 15 residues. The V gene's germline CDR1 is MNHEY and CDR2 SMNVEV (reference sequence). V lost 5 bases, J lost 8 bases, and 11 bases stayed unmatched. This CDR3 reads CASSPPLLAAYEQFF. In DNA, the CDR3 is TGTGCCAGCAGTCCCCCCTTACTAGCGGCTTATGAGCAGTTCTTC.

The CDR3 DNA follows: TGTGCCAGTAGTATAGACCCAATGGGACAAGAGACCCAGTACTTC. It specifies CASSIDPMGQETQYF. This chain joins TRBV19 and TRBJ2-5; unclear D gene. The V and J ends lost 0 bases and 2 bases respectively, with 10 bases between them. The CDR3 sequence is 15 residues long. CDR1 is LNHDA and CDR2 is SQIVND in the germline V gene (reference sequence).

J is TRBJ2-7 and V is TRBV11-1; D unresolved. From germline, CDR1 is SGHAT and CDR2 FQDESV (reference sequence). The CDR3 covers 12 residues. The V gene lost 5 bases and the J gene lost 1 base, with 6 bases spanning the gap. DNA for the CDR3: TGTGCCAGCAGCCCCCGTTCCTACGAGCAGTACTTC. Amino acids: CASSPRSYEQYF.

This chain links TRBV18 with TRBJ2-7, with 8 bases fitting TRBD1. There are 17 residues in the CDR3. After removal of 6 bases from V and 3 bases from J, the junction contained 16 bases not matched to a gene. Germline CDR1 is KGHSH and CDR2 is LQKENI. In DNA form, the CDR3 reads TGTGCCAGCTCCCCCGGGACAGGCCTCTCACAAGTCTACGAGCAGTACTTC. Encoded protein: CASSPGTGLSQVYEQYF.

The sample holds a few counts of this clone. The genes are TRBV27 and TRBJ2-1; D remains unclear. Germline V gene lookup returns CDR1 MNHEY and CDR2 SMNVEV (reference sequence). V was pared by 8 bases and J by 0 bases, with 23 bases between. CDR3 size: 18 residues. CDR3 coding DNA: TGTGCCAGCCGACCATGGGTAGGAGATTACCTCTCCTACAATGAGCAGTTCTTC. It translates to CASRPWVGDYLSYNEQFF.

Details on this clone: The sample has other DNA sequences that encode this CDR3 too. The chain employs TRBV9 and TRBJ2-7; unclear D gene. Germline loops: CDR1 SGDLS, CDR2 YYNGEE. Trimming pared 0 bases from V and 6 bases from J, leaving 10 bases between. This CDR3 is 13 amino acids long. This CDR3 is CASSVGMSGEQYF. CDR3 coding DNA: TGTGCCAGCAGCGTAGGCATGTCCGGCGAGCAGTACTTC.